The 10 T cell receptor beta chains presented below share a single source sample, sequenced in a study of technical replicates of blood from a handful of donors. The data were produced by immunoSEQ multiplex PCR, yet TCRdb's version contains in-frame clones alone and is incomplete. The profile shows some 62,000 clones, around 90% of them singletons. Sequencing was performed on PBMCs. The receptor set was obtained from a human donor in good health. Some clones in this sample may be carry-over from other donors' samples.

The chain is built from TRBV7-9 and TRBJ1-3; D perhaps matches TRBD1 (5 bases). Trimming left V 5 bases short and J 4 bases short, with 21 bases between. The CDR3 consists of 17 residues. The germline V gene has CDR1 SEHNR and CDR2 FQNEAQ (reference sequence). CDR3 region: CASSPREEGAWGNTIYF. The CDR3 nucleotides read TGTGCCAGCAGCCCCAGAGAGGAAGGGGCATGGGGAAACACCATATATTTT.

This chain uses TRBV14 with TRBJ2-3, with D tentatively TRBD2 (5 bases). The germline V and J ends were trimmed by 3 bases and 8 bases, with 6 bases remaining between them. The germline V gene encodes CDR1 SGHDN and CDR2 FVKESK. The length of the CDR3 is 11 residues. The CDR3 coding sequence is TGTGCCAGCAGCCAGAGCGGTACGCAGTATTTT. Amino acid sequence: CASSQSGTQYF.

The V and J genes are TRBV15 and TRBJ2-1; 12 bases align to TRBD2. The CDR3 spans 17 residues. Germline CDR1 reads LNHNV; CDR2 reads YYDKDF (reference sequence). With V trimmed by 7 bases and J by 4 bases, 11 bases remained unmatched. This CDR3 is CATTPRRTSGAYNEQFF. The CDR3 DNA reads TGTGCCACCACTCCCAGGCGGACTAGCGGGGCTTACAATGAGCAGTTCTTC.

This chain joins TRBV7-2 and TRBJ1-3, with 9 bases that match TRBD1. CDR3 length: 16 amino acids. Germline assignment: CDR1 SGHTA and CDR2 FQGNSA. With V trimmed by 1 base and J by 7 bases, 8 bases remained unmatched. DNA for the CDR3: TGTGCCAGCAGCTTAGTGAACAGGGGGCTTTGGAACACCATATATTTT. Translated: CASSLVNRGLWNTIYF.

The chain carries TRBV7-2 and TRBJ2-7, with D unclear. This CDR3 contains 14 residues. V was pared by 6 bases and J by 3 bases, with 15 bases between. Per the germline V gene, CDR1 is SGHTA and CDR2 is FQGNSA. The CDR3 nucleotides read TGTGCCAGCAGACTAAAGGCCATCGACTACGAGCAGTACTTC. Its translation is CASRLKAIDYEQYF.

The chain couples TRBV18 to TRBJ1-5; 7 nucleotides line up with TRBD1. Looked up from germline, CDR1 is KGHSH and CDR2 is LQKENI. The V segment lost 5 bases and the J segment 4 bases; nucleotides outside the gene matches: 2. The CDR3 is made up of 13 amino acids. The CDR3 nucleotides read TGTGCCAGCTCAACAGGGGCGAATCAGCCCCAGCATTTT. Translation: CASSTGANQPQHF. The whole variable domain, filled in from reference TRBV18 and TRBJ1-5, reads NAGVMQNPRHLVRRRGQEARLRCSPMKGHSHVYWYRQLPEEGLKFMVYLQKENIIDESGMPKERFSAEFPKEGPSILRIQQVVRGDSAAYFCASSTGANQPQHFGDGTRLSIL.

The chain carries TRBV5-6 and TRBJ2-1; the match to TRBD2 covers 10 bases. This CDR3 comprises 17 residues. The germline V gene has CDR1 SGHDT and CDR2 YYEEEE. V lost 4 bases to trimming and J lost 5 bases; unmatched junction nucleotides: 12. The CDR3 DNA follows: TGTGCCAGCAGCCCGCTCGGAGCGGGGGGGGAGGACAATGAGCAGTTCTTC. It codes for CASSPLGAGGEDNEQFF.

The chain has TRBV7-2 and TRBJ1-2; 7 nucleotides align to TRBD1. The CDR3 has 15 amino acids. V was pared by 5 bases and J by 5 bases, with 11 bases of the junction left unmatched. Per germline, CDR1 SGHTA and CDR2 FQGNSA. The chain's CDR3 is CASSPLAGGRYGYTF. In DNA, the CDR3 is TGTGCCAGCAGCCCTCTGGCAGGGGGGCGGTATGGCTACACCTTC.

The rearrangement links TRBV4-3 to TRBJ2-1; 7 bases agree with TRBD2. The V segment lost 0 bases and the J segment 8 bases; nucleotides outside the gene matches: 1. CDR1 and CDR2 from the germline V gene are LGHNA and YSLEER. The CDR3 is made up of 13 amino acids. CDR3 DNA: TGCGCCAGCAGCCAAGAGGGAGGGCATGAGCAGTTCTTC. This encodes CASSQEGGHEQFF.

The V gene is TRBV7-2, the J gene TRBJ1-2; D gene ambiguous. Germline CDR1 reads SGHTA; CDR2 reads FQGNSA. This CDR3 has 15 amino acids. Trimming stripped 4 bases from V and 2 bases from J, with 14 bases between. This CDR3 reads CASSSPEVMNYGYTF. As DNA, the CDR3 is TGTGCCAGCAGCTCCCCCGAGGTCATGAACTATGGCTACACCTTC. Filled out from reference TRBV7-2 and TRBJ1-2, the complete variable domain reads GAGVSQSPSNKVTEKGKDVELRCDPISGHTALYWYRQSLGQGLEFLIYFQGNSAPDKSGLPSDRFSAERTGGSVSTLTIQRTQQEDSAVYLCASSSPEVMNYGYTFGSGTRLTVV.